The clone carrying this T cell receptor beta chain was observed a single time. This specimen comes from a study of blood T cell repertoires in COVID-19. Study background: Samples came from the United States, Italy and Spain, spanning acute and convalescent COVID-19. The cDNA or gDNA used as material had been derived from T cells, B-cell-depleted T cells, or PBMCs.

In the original analysis: The authors estimated nucleated cell counts from reference gene primer amplification. Assay: immunoSEQ multiplex PCR; the TCRdb copy retains only in-frame clones and omits some. The V and J calls and the clone size are those of that table, but D and trimming were determined from the DNA. The repertoire holds roughly 100,000 clones, with roughly 84% as singletons. The specimen was peripheral blood. The clonotype comes from a human donor in a cohort sampled during active COVID-19.

CDR3 protein: CASSLGSGGPSYEQYF. CDR3 DNA sequence: TGTGCCAGCAGCTTAGGGAGCGGGGGCCCCTCCTACGAGCAGTACTTC. The gene calls are TRBV7-2 and TRBJ2-7; 8 bases agree with TRBD2. Germline V CDR1 and CDR2: SGHTA, FQGNSA. Germline trimming cut 1 base from V and 0 bases from J; bases unmatched to any gene: 5. The CDR3 spans 16 residues.